This entry describes one TCR beta chain. Antigen specificity is unknown. The data originate from a study of OX40 agonist ivuxolimab in advanced cancers. About the research overall: Patients were given ivuxolimab, an antibody that agonizes OX40 (CD134).

Generated by immunoSEQ multiplex PCR, the TCRdb table keeps only in-frame clones and is missing some. The profile shows about 47,000 clones, around 88% of them singletons. General study results and limits: The antigen specificity of the peripheral T cells (those that were expanded) was not determined.

Sample: CD4+ or CD8+ T cells sorted from blood, taken in a trial of the OX40 agonist ivuxolimab. This clonotype was obtained from an adult with an advanced solid tumor such as melanoma, head and neck, liver or kidney cancer.

This chain's CDR3 is CASSYSTRGSTGELFF. The CDR3 bases are TGTGCCAGCAGTTACTCGACTAGGGGGAGCACCGGGGAGCTGTTTTTT. The chain recombines TRBV6-5 with TRBJ2-2; D is possibly TRBD1 or TRBD2 (6 bases each). The CDR3 spans 16 residues. The V and J ends lost 0 bases and 4 bases respectively, with 12 bases between them. Germline lookup yields CDR1 MNHEY and CDR2 SVGAGI.